This T cell receptor beta chain stems from a study of persistence of HIV-infected CD4 T cells. Study details: Blood samples, up to 180 mL, came from multiple time points, except a couple of leukapheresis donors sampled once.

Overlapping HIV-1 Gag 15-mer peptides at approximately 0.96 ug per peptide per mL were used. CD40L-negative CD69-negative CD45RO-high memory CD4+ T cells were sorted as populations depleted of antigen-responding cells. For at least 4 years, plasma HIV-1 RNA was undetectable (<50 copies/mL). CD4+ T cell counts exceeded 400 cells/uL; CMV serology was positive. Trimming took 0 bases from V and 0 from J, leaving 7 bases between them. Germline loops: CDR1 SGHDT, CDR2 YYEEEE. This CDR3 is built from 15 residues. The libraries were made with immunoSEQ version 4 in survey mode. Template was genomic DNA at 7.5 to 10 ng/uL, with up to roughly 1 ug used per sample. Assay: immunoSEQ multiplex PCR; the TCRdb copy retains only in-frame clones and omits some. Of roughly 32,000 clones listed, around four fifths are singletons. A note on this clone: The antigen is not known.

This material consisted of CD4+ T cells sorted from PBMCs after approximately 19-hour stimulation, taken from a patient who received antiretroviral therapy. The chain recombines TRBV5-6 with TRBJ1-3; unclear D gene. The clonotype comes from an adult woman with HIV who was CMV-seropositive. The CDR3 protein is CASSLDFGSGNTIYF. CDR3 bases: TGTGCCAGCAGCTTGGATTTCGGCTCTGGAAACACCATATATTTT.